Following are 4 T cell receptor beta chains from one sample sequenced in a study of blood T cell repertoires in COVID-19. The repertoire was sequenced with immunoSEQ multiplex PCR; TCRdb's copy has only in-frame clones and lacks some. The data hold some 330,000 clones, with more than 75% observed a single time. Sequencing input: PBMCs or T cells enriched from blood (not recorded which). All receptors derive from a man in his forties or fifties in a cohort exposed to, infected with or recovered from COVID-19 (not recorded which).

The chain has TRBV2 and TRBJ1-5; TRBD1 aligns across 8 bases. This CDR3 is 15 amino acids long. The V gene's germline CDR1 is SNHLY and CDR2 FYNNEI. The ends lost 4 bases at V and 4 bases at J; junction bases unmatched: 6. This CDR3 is CASSGQGAGNQPQHF. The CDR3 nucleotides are TGTGCCAGCAGTGGTCAGGGGGCTGGGAATCAGCCCCAGCATTTT.

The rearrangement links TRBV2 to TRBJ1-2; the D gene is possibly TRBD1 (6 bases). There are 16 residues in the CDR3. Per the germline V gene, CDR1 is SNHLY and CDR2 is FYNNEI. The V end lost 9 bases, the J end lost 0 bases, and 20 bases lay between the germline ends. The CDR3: CASFGYSGATNYGYTF. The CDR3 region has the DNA TGTGCCAGTTTCGGATACTCAGGGGCCACTAACTATGGCTACACCTTC.

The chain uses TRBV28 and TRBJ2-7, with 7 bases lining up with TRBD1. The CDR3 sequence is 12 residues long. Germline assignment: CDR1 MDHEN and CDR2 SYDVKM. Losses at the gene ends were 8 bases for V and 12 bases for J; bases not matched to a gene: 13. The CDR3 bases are TGTGCCAGCTGGACATCTACAGGGGAAAGGTACTTC. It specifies CASWTSTGERYF.

CDR3 nucleotide sequence: TGTGCCAGCTCACCGGCCAACTCCTACGAGCAGTACTTC. It codes for CASSPANSYEQYF. The chain has TRBV18 and TRBJ2-7; D is unclear. V was cut by 3 bases and J by 0 bases, with 6 bases left in between. The CDR3 is made up of 13 amino acids. Germline CDR1 KGHSH, CDR2 LQKENI.